Reported below is one T cell receptor (beta chain). Original processing notes: From reference gene primer amplification, estimates of nucleated cell counts were derived. Sequenced by immunoSEQ multiplex PCR; TCRdb stores in-frame clones only, minus some. V and J calls and clone size are given by that table; D and trimming were obtained from the DNA. The table lists 70,000 to 95,000 clones, around four fifths of them singletons. These data originate in a study of blood T cell repertoires in COVID-19. Across the study: Sites across the United States, Italy and Spain contributed samples from acute and convalescent COVID-19. T cells, B-cell-depleted T cells, or PBMCs provided the cDNA or gDNA that served as material.

The V gene's germline CDR1 is SGHTA and CDR2 FQGNSA. This CDR3 contains 15 residues. Losses at the gene ends were 3 bases for V and 8 bases for J; bases not matched to a gene: 7. This receptor was taken from a woman aged 55-69 years with acute or convalescent COVID-19. Sequencing input: peripheral blood. The J gene is TRBJ1-4, the V gene TRBV7-2, with 9 bases identical to TRBD1. The CDR3 protein is CASSLSGTGREKLFF. As DNA, the CDR3 is TGTGCCAGCAGCTTGTCCGGGACAGGGAGGGAAAAACTGTTTTTT.